Listed below are T cell receptor beta chains from one sample, sequenced in a study of cytotoxic CD8 clonotypes in ibrutinib-treated CLL. TCRdb's copy holds only in-frame clones and misses some; the assay was immunoSEQ multiplex PCR. The repertoire consists of 110,000 to 150,000 clones, with about 70% occurring once and the leading ten covering about 4.7%. The source was PBMCs, collected after 24 months of ibrutinib treatment. All receptors come from a human donor with chronic lymphocytic leukemia. Both conserved end residues are part of each CDR3. A D gene is named only where the DNA matches it firmly. Clone size is not always given. Where it is, it says once, few, many or a class for expanded clones.

J	V	length	size	D	DNA	CDR3
TRBJ2-7	TRBV5-6	14	-	TRBD2	TGTGCCAGCAGCCCCGGGGGGGGTCTCTACGAGCAGTACTTC	CASSPGGGLYEQYF
TRBJ2-2	TRBV7-6	14	-	-	TGTGCCAGCAGAAACAGGGTGAACACCGGGGAGCTGTTTTTT	CASRNRVNTGELFF
TRBJ1-1	TRBV30	14	many	-	TGTGCCTGGAGGTCGGCAGGGTGGAACACTGAAGCTTTCTTT	CAWRSAGWNTEAFF
TRBJ2-5	TRBV18	12	-	-	TGTGCCAGCTCACCTAGCCCCTCTGTGAGGTACTTC	CASSPSPSVRYF
TRBJ2-2	TRBV4-2	13	few	-	TGTGCCAGCAGCCCCGGGAGAGGGGGGTTGCTGTTTTTT	CASSPGRGGLLFF
TRBJ2-6	TRBV28	17	medium-sized	TRBD1	TGTGCCAGCGCCCTCGGGACAGGGCTCTCTGGGGCCAACGTCCTGACTTTC	CASALGTGLSGANVLTF
TRBJ2-1	TRBV23-1	15	-	TRBD1	TGCGCCAGCAGTCAGTTAGGGGGCGCGGACAATGAGCAGTTCTTC	CASSQLGGADNEQFF
TRBJ1-4	TRBV28	16	-	-	TGTGCCAGCACCAACCCGGGGCCTGCAACTAATGAAAAACTGTTTTTT	CASTNPGPATNEKLFF
TRBJ2-3	TRBV2	15	-	TRBD2	TGTGCCAGCGGGAACCCGGGACTAGATCCAGATACGCAGTATTTT	CASGNPGLDPDTQYF
TRBJ2-7	TRBV6-5	15	once	-	TGTGCCAGCAGTTACGGACAATCAAGCTCCTACGAGCAGTACTTC	CASSYGQSSSYEQYF
TRBJ2-5	TRBV5-8	16	once	-	TGTGCCAGCAGCTCTGGGGACCGAGGCGATCAAGAGACCCAGTACTTC	CASSSGDRGDQETQYF
TRBJ1-1	TRBV6-5	13	-	-	TGTGCCAGCAGTCCTCCGGGGAACACTGAAGCTTTCTTT	CASSPPGNTEAFF
TRBJ1-4	TRBV7-9	15	few	-	TGTGCCAGCAGCCCCAGTGGGCGGGATAATGAAAAACTGTTTTTT	CASSPSGRDNEKLFF
TRBJ1-5	TRBV6-5	14	few	-	TGTGCCAGCAGTTACACAGGGAGCAATCAGCCCCAGCATTTT	CASSYTGSNQPQHF
TRBJ1-2	TRBV19	14	-	-	TGTGCCAGTAGTCAGGCCAGGACCAACTATGGCTACACCTTC	CASSQARTNYGYTF
TRBJ1-5	TRBV20-1	11	-	-	TGCAGTGCTAGAGGGGGCCAGCCCCAGCATTTT	CSARGGQPQHF
TRBJ2-5	TRBV5-1	15	-	TRBD2	TGCGCCAGCAGCCCGCTAGCGGGAGGGGGCGAGACCCAGTACTTC	CASSPLAGGGETQYF
TRBJ1-5	TRBV28	14	-	-	TGTGCGACAGCCCAGGGGCTAGGCAATCAGCCCCAGCATTTT	CATAQGLGNQPQHF
TRBJ2-7	TRBV29-1	12	-	-	TGCAGCGTTGTCGGAGTTACGACCGAGCAGTACTTC	CSVVGVTTEQYF
TRBJ2-6	TRBV2	17	-	TRBD1	TGTGCCAGCAGCCCCGGGACAGGGGGCTCTGGGGCCAACGTCCTGACTTTC	CASSPGTGGSGANVLTF
TRBJ2-7	TRBV5-1	14	-	TRBD1	TGCGCCAGCAGCGACAGGGTCAGCTCCTACGAGCAGTACTTC	CASSDRVSSYEQYF
TRBJ2-5	TRBV15	15	-	-	TGTGCCACCAGCCAGGGGGCGGGAGAAGGGGAGACCCAGTACTTC	CATSQGAGEGETQYF
TRBJ1-2	TRBV20-1	11	-	-	TGCAGCTCCCCGGACAACTATGGCTACACCTTC	CSSPDNYGYTF
TRBJ1-3	TRBV6-1	17	-	-	TGTGCCAGCAGTGCCGACACTCCAGGGTACTCTGGAAACACCATATATTTT	CASSADTPGYSGNTIYF